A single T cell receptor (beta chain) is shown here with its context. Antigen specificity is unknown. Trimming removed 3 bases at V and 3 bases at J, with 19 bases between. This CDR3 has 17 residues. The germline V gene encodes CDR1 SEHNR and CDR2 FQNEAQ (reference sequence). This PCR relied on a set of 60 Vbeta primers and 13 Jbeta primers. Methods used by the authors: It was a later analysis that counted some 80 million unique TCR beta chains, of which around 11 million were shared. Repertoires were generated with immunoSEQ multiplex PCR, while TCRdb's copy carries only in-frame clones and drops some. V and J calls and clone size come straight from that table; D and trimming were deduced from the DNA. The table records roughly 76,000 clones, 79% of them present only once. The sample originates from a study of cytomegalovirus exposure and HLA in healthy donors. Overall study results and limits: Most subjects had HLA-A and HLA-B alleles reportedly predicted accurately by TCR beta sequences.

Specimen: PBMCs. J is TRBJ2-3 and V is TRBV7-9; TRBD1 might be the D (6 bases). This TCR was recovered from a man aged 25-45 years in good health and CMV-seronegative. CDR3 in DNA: TGTGCCAGCAGCTTTTGGGACACCAATCGAGGGACAGATACGCAGTATTTT. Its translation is CASSFWDTNRGTDTQYF.